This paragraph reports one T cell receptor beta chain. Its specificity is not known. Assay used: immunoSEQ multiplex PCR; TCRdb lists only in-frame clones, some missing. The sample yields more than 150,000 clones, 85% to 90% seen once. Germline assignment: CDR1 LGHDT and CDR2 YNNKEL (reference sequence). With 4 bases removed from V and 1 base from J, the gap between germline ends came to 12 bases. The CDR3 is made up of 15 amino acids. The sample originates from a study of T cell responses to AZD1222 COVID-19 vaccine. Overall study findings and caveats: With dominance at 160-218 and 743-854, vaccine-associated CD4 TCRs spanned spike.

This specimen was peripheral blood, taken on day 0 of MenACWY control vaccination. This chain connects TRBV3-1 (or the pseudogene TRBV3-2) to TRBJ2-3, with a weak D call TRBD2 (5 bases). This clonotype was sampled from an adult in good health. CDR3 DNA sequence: TGTGCCAGCAGCCTCATCGGGGTAGGCACAGATACGCAGTATTTT. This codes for CASSLIGVGTDTQYF.